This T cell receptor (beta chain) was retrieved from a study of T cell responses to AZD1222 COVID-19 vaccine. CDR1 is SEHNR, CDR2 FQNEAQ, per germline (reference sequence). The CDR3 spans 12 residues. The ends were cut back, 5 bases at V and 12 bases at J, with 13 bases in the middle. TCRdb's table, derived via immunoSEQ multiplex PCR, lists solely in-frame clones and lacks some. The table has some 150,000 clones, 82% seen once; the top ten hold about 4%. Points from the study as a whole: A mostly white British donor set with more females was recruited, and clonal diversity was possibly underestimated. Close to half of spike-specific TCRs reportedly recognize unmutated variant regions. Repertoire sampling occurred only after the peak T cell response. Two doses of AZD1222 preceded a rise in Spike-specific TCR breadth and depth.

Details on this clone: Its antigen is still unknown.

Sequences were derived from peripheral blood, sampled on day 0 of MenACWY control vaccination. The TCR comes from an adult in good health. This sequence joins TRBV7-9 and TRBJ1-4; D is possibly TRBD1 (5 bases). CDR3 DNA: TGTGCCAGCAGCCGGACAATTGGGGAACTGTTTTTT. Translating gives CASSRTIGELFF.